The entry below describes one T cell receptor beta chain. Antigen unknown. The data originate from a study of T cells after posttransplantation cyclophosphamide. Points from the study as a whole: Donor CD8+ memory clones often dominated recipient blood repertoires at later times. Recipient CMV seropositivity and CMV reactivation strongly tracked TRB clonality. TRB overlap between skin or GI tissue T cells and blood was limited.

The assay was immunoSEQ multiplex PCR, and TCRdb's table has in-frame clones only and misses some. The sample consists of tens of thousands of clones, roughly 94% of them appearing once. On the day of bone marrow donation, the related graft donor provided peripheral blood. The source of this sequence is a woman in her 30s in good health and a related stem cell transplant donor. The specimen sequenced was PBMCs.

DNA of the CDR3: TGCAGCGTTCAGCGGGGGGGCTACAATGAGCAGTTCTTC. Translated, it gives CSVQRGGYNEQFF. This chain links TRBV29-1 with TRBJ2-1; 10 bases agree with TRBD2. The CDR3 length is 13 residues. V gave up 5 bases and J gave up 3 bases; unmatched junction bases: 1. Germline values: CDR1 SQVTM, CDR2 ANQGSEA.